This entry describes one T cell receptor (beta chain). The antigen remains undetermined. Assay: immunoSEQ multiplex PCR; the TCRdb copy retains only in-frame clones and omits some. The data show some 130,000 clones, with 70% to 90% seen just once and roughly 2% held by the top ten. The source of the sample is a study of cytotoxic CD8 clonotypes in ibrutinib-treated CLL. About the research overall: Samples averaged approximately 260,000 productive templates and roughly 86,000 productive rearrangements.

Germline lookup yields CDR1 LNHDA and CDR2 SQIVND (reference sequence). This CDR3 contains 13 residues. The V gene lost 4 bases and the J gene lost 1 base, with 7 bases spanning the gap. Broader study findings: Few clonotypes were public, and these shrank or held steady under treatment. Sustained-remission and progressing patients were not sampled at matched times.

The chain links TRBV19 to TRBJ1-1; no clear D gene. The TCR originated in a human donor with chronic lymphocytic leukemia. The sequencing here drew on PBMCs, taken after 24 months of ibrutinib treatment. This CDR3 reads CASSKPGNTEAFF. In nucleotides, the CDR3 is TGTGCCAGTAGTAAGCCGGGGAACACTGAAGCTTTCTTT.